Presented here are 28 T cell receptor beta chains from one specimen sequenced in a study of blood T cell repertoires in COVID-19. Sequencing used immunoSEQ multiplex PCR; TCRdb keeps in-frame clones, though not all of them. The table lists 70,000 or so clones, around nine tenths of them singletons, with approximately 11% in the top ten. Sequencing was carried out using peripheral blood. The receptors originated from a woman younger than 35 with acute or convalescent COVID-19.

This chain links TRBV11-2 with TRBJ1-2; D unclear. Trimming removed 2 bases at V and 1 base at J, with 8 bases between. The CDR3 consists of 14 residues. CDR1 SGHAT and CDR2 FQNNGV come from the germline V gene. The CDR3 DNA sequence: TGTGCCAGCAGCTTATTACAGAATAACTATGGCTACACCTTC. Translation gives CASSLLQNNYGYTF. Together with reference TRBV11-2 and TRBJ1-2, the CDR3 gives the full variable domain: EAGVAQSPRYKIIEKRQSVAFWCNPISGHATLYWYQQILGQGPKLLIQFQNNGVVDDSQLPKDRFSAERLKGVDSTLKIQPAKLEDSAVYLCASSLLQNNYGYTFGSGTRLTVV.

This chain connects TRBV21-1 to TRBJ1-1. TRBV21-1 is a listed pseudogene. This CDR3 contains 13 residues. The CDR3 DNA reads TGTGCCAGCAGCAATATCCCGAACACTGAAGCTTTCTTT. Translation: CASSNIPNTEAFF.

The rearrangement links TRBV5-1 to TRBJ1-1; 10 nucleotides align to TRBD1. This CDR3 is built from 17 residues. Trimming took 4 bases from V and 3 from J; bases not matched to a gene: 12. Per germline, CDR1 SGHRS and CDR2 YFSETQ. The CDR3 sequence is CASSPNAGQGKYTEAFF. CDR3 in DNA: TGCGCCAGCAGCCCAAACGCGGGACAGGGGAAGTACACTGAAGCTTTCTTT.

This CDR3 is CASSGIPGAKNQPQHF. DNA of the CDR3: TGTGCCAGTAGTGGAATTCCAGGCGCAAAAAATCAGCCCCAGCATTTT. This chain uses TRBV19 with TRBJ1-5; D unresolved. Per the germline V gene, CDR1 is LNHDA and CDR2 is SQIVND (reference sequence). The CDR3 totals 16 residues. The ends were cut back, 5 bases at V and 4 bases at J, with 18 bases in the middle.

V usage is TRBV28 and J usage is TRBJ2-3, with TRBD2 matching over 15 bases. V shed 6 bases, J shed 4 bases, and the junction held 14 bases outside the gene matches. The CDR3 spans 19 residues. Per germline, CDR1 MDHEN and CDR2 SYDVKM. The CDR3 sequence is CASRTTTGLAGGPSDTQYF. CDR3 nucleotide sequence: TGTGCCAGCAGAACTACCACCGGACTAGCGGGGGGGCCTTCAGATACGCAGTATTTT.

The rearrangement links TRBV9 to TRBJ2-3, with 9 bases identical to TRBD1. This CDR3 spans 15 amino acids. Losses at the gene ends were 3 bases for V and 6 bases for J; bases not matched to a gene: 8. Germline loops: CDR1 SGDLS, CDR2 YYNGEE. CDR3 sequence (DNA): TGTGCCAGCAGCGCCACAGGGGGCGCAGGGGATACGCAGTATTTT. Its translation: CASSATGGAGDTQYF.

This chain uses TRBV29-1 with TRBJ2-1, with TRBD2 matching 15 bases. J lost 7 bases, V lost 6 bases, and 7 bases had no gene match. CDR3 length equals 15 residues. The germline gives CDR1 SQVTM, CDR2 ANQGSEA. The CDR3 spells CSVWTSGRALNEQFF. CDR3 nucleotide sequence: TGCAGCGTCTGGACTAGCGGGAGGGCCCTGAATGAGCAGTTCTTC.

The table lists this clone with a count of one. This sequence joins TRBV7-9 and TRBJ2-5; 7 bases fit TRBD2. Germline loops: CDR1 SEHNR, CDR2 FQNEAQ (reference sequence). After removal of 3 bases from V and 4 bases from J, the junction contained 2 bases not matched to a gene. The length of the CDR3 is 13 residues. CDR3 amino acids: CASSFGGGETQYF. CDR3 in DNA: TGTGCCAGCAGCTTCGGCGGGGGAGAGACCCAGTACTTC.

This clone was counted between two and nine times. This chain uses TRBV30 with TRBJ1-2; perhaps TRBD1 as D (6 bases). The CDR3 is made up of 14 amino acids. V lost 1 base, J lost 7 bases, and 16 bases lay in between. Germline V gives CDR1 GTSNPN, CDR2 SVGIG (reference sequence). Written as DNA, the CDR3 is TGTGCCTGGAGTGAGCGGCAGGGGTGGGGTGGCTACACCTTC. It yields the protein CAWSERQGWGGYTF.

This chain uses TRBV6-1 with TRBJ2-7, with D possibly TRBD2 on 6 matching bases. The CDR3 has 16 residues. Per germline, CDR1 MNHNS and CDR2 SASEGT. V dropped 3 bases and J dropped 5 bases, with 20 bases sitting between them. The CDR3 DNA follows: TGTGCCAGCAGTGACCGACTAGTCGAGGGTTTCGACGAGCAGTACTTC. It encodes CASSDRLVEGFDEQYF.

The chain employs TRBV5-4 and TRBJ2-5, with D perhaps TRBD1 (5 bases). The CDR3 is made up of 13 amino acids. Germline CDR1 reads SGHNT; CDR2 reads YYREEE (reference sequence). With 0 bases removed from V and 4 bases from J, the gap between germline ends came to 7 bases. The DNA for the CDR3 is TGTGCCAGCAGCTTGGCAGGGCGAGAGACCCAGTACTTC. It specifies CASSLAGRETQYF.

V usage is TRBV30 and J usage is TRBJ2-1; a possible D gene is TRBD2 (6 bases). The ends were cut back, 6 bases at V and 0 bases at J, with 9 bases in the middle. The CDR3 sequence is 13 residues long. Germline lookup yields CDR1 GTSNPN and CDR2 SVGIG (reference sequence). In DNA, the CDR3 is TGTGCCTGTAGCGGAATCTCCTACAATGAGCAGTTCTTC. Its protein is CACSGISYNEQFF.

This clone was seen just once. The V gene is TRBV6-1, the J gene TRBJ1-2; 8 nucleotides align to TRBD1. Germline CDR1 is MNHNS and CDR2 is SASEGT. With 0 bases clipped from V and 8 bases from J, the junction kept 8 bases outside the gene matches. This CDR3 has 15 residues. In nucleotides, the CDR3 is TGTGCCAGCAGTGAAGCGCAGGACAGGGTATGGGGCTACACCTTC. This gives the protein CASSEAQDRVWGYTF.

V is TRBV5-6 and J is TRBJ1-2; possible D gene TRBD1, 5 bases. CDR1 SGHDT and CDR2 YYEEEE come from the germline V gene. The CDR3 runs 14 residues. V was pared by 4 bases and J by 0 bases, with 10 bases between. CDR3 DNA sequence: TGTGCCAGCAGCCCGCCGGGGGCTAACTATGGCTACACCTTC. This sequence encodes CASSPPGANYGYTF.

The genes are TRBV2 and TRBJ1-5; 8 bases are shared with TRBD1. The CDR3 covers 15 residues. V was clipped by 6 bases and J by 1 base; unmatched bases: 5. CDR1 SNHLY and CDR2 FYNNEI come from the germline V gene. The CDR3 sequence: CASRNQGASNQPQHF. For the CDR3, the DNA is TGTGCCAGCAGAAACCAGGGGGCGAGCAATCAGCCCCAGCATTTT.

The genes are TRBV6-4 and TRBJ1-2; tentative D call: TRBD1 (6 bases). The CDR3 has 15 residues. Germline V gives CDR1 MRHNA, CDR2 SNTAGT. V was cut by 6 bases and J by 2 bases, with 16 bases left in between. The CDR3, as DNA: TGTGCCAGCAGGATCCCAACAGGGAGAAACTATGGCTACACCTTC. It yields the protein CASRIPTGRNYGYTF.

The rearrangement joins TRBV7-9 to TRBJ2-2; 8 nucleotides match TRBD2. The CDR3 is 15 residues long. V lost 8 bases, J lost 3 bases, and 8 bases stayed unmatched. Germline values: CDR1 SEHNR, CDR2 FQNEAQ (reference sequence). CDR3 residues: CASDRGGLDTGELFF. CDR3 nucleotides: TGTGCCAGCGATCGGGGGGGCCTGGACACCGGGGAGCTGTTTTTT.

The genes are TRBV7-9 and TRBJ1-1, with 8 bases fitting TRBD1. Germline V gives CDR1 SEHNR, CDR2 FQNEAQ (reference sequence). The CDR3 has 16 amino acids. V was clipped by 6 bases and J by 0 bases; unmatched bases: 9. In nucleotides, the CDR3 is TGTGCCAGCAGTAAGTATACAGGGGGGATGAACACTGAAGCTTTCTTT. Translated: CASSKYTGGMNTEAFF.

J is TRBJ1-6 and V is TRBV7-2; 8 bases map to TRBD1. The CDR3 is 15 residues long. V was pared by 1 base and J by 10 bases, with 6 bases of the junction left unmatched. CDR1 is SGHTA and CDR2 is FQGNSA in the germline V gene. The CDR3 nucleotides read TGTGCCAGCAGCTTAGTGGCAGGGGGCTTATCACCCCTCCACTTT. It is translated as CASSLVAGGLSPLHF.

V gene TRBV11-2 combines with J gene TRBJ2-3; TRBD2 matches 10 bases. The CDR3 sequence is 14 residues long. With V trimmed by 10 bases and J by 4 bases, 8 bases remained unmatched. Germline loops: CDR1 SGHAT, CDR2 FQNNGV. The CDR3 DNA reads TGTGCCACCGCTAGCGGGAGTTGGTCAGATACGCAGTATTTT. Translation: CATASGSWSDTQYF.

In nucleotides, the CDR3 is TGTGCCAGTAGTATTGGGGGCATCACTGAAGCTTTCTTT. It specifies CASSIGGITEAFF. V is TRBV19 and J is TRBJ1-1; possibly TRBD1 for D (6 bases). V shed 3 bases and J shed 4 bases, with 9 bases lying between them. Germline-derived CDR1 and CDR2 are LNHDA and SQIVND (reference sequence). CDR3 size: 13 residues.

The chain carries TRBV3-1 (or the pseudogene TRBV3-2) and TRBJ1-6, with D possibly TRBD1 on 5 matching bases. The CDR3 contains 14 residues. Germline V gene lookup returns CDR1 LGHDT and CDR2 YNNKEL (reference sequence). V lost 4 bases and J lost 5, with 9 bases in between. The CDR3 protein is CASSLRAHNSPLHF. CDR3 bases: TGTGCCAGCAGCCTCAGGGCCCATAATTCACCCCTCCACTTT.

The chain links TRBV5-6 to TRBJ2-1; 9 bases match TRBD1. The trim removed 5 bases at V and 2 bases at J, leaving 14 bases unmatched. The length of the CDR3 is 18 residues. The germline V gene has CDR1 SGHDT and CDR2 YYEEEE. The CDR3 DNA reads TGTGCCAGCAGGGACACAACAGGGGGCATACGAACCTACAATGAGCAGTTCTTC. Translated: CASRDTTGGIRTYNEQFF.

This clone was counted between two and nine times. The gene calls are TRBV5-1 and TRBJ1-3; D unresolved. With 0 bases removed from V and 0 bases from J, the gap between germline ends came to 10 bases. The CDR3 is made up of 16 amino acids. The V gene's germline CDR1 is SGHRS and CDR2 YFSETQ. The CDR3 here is CASSLVEMNSGNTIYF. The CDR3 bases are TGCGCCAGCAGCTTGGTCGAGATGAACTCTGGAAACACCATATATTTT.

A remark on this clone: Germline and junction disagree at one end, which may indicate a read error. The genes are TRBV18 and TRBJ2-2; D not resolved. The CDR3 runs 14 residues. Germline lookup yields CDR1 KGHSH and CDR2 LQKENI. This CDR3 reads CASSPTPNSGELFF. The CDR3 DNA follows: TGTGCCAGCTCACCTACTCCAAACAGCGGGGAGCTGTTTTTT. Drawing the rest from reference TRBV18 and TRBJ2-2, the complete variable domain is NAGVMQNPRHLVRRRGQEARLRCSPMKGHSHVYWYRQLPEEGLKFMVYLQKENIIDESGMPKERFSAEFPKEGPSILRIQQVVRGDSAAYFCASSPTPNSGELFFGEGSRLTVL.

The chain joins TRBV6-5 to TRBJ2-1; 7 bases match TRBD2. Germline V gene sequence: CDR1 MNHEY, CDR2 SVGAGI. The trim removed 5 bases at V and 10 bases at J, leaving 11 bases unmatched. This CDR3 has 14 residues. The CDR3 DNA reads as TGTGCCAGCAGTCCTCAATCGGGACTACTAGAGCAGTTCTTC. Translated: CASSPQSGLLEQFF.

The CDR3 DNA is TGTGCCAGCAGTGCCTACCCTCGCGGGAACTCAAACACCGGGGAGCTGTTTTTT. Translated: CASSAYPRGNSNTGELFF. The chain carries TRBV6-1 and TRBJ2-2, with D perhaps matching TRBD2 (6 bases). CDR3 length: 18 residues. Trimming left V 4 bases short and J 2 bases short, with 20 bases between. Germline V gene sequence: CDR1 MNHNS, CDR2 SASEGT.

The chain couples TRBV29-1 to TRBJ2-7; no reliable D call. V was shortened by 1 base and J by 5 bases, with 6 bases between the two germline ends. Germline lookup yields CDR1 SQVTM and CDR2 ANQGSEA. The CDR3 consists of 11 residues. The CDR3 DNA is TGCAGCGTTGAAGCTGGCCACGAGCAGTACTTC. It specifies CSVEAGHEQYF.